The clone carrying this TCR beta chain was picked up a small number of times. This entry comes from a study of HIV-infected patients and healthy controls. TCRdb re-called the 5' RACE reads with MiXCR, one entry per CDR3 protein. The data contain 18,000 or so distinct CDR3 sequences, around 20% of them singletons. The sequence came from a human donor in good health. Sequencing was performed on CD8+ T cells from blood.

CDR3 DNA sequence: TGCGCCAGCAGCCAAGTACCGGGGGATGAAAAACTGTTTTTT. This sequence encodes CASSQVPGDEKLFF. The genes are TRBV4-1 and TRBJ1-4, with D possibly being TRBD1 (5 bases). The germline gives CDR1 MGHRA, CDR2 YSYEKL. This CDR3 is 14 amino acids long. Between the trimmed V and J ends, which lost 1 base and 6 bases, there was a span of 9 bases.